Below, 20 T cell receptor beta chains from the same sample are listed, as sequenced in a study of blood T cell repertoires in COVID-19. Generated by immunoSEQ multiplex PCR, the TCRdb table keeps only in-frame clones and is missing some. The sample gives 250,000 or so clones, about 87% of which show up once; roughly 2.3% is in the top ten. What was sequenced was PBMCs or T cells enriched from blood (not recorded which). The receptors were gathered from a middle-aged woman with acute COVID-19.

This chain links TRBV7-9 with TRBJ1-6, with a weak D call TRBD1 (5 bases). Germline V gene data show CDR1 as SEHNR and CDR2 as FQNEAQ (reference sequence). Between the trimmed V and J ends, which lost 1 base and 6 bases, there was a span of 7 bases. The CDR3 consists of 14 residues. CDR3 nucleotide sequence: TGTGCCAGCAGCTTAGACGGGGGTAATTCACCCCTCCACTTT. Its protein product is CASSLDGGNSPLHF.

V and J are TRBV18 and TRBJ2-2; the D gene is possibly TRBD2 (5 bases). V dropped 8 bases and J dropped 0 bases, with 16 bases sitting between them. This CDR3 is built from 16 residues. Germline V gene sequence: CDR1 KGHSH, CDR2 LQKENI. The CDR3 nucleotides read TGTGCCAGCCTCCCCCGCTGGACTGCGAACACCGGGGAGCTGTTTTTT. Protein product: CASLPRWTANTGELFF.

V is TRBV29-1 and J is TRBJ1-1; TRBD1 matches at 7 bases. CDR3 length: 11 amino acids. CDR1 is SQVTM and CDR2 is ANQGSEA in the germline V gene. V gave up 8 bases and J gave up 7 bases; unmatched junction bases: 7. The CDR3 region is CSSKQGIEAFF. For the CDR3, the DNA is TGCAGCTCGAAACAGGGGATTGAAGCTTTCTTT.

This clone was seen a single time. This chain joins TRBV9 and TRBJ2-7; TRBD1 matches 9 bases. The V and J ends lost 4 bases and 12 bases, in that order; junction bases with no gene match: 20. This CDR3 has 16 residues. The germline CDR1 and CDR2 sequences are SGDLS and YYNGEE. The CDR3 nucleotides read TGTGCCAGCAGCCCCCATCCTGACAGGGGGGAGGGAGGTCTGTACTTC. Translation: CASSPHPDRGEGGLYF.

In this sample, this clone turned up a few times. The chain carries TRBV15 and TRBJ1-6; 7 nucleotides agree with TRBD1. Per the germline V gene, CDR1 is LNHNV and CDR2 is YYDKDF (reference sequence). Trimming at V came to 4 bases and at J to 8 bases, leaving 5 bases not matched to a gene. This CDR3 has 14 residues. The CDR3 nucleotides are TGTGCCACCAGCACCCGACAGGGACATTCACCCCTCCACTTT. This sequence encodes CATSTRQGHSPLHF.

J is TRBJ2-3 and V is TRBV6-5; 7 nucleotides align to TRBD2. Germline assignment: CDR1 MNHEY and CDR2 SVGAGI. The length of the CDR3 is 14 residues. V lost 8 bases and J lost 2; bases outside the gene matches: 7. CDR3 sequence reads: CASRSGDFTDTQYF. The DNA for the CDR3 is TGTGCCAGCCGCAGCGGGGATTTCACAGATACGCAGTATTTT.

This sequence joins TRBV10-1 and TRBJ1-1; D may be TRBD1 (5 bases). CDR1 and CDR2 (germline): WNHNN, SYGVQD (reference sequence). The germline V and J ends were trimmed by 6 bases and 1 base, with 12 bases remaining between them. The CDR3 has 14 amino acids. CDR3 sequence: CASSSTTGNTEAFF. CDR3 nucleotides: TGCGCCAGCAGCTCTACCACAGGGAACACTGAAGCTTTCTTT.

This chain connects TRBV9 to TRBJ1-4, with 12 bases identical to TRBD1. Germline CDR1 is SGDLS and CDR2 is YYNGEE. V dropped 4 bases and J dropped 7; count of bases not matched to a gene: 14. This CDR3 comprises 18 residues. This chain's CDR3 is CASSSPGTGGASREKLFF. CDR3 bases: TGTGCCAGCAGCAGTCCCGGGACAGGGGGCGCGAGCCGTGAAAAACTGTTTTTT.

This clone has just one count. The chain combines TRBV24-1 with TRBJ2-1; 9 bases agree with TRBD2. The trim removed 4 bases at V and 6 bases at J, leaving 9 bases unmatched. CDR1 and CDR2 from the germline V gene are KGHDR and SFDVKD. The CDR3 runs to 16 residues. The CDR3 protein is CATSELAGQSTNEQFF. CDR3 nucleotide sequence: TGTGCCACCAGTGAGCTAGCGGGACAGAGTACCAATGAGCAGTTCTTC.

The J gene is TRBJ1-1, the V gene TRBV5-1; D is possibly TRBD1 (5 bases). Trimming shortened V by 5 bases and J by 4 bases, and 15 bases separated the two germline ends. Germline CDR1 is SGHRS and CDR2 is YFSETQ. This CDR3 is 14 amino acids long. In DNA, the CDR3 is TGCGCCAGCAGACCGGACACGCCGAGCACTGAAGCTTTCTTT. This gives the protein CASRPDTPSTEAFF.

This clone was found a few times. The chain carries TRBV6-5 and TRBJ2-7, with 10 positions matching TRBD1. Germline CDR1 MNHEY, CDR2 SVGAGI. V gave up 10 bases and J gave up 3 bases; unmatched junction bases: 3. This CDR3 is built from 12 residues. CDR3 in amino acids: CAIRTGGYEQYF. CDR3 sequence (DNA): TGTGCCATTAGGACAGGGGGCTACGAGCAGTACTTC.

This clone was counted once. This sequence joins TRBV6-2 or TRBV6-3 and TRBJ2-3; TRBD2 agrees at 10 bases. In germline, CDR1 is MNHEY, CDR2 SVGEGT. This CDR3 comprises 19 residues. The V gene end was trimmed by 5 bases and the J gene end by 5 bases; junction bases not matched to a gene: 19. CDR3 in amino acids: CASSGDLTLSGGGQDTQYF. For the CDR3, the DNA is TGTGCCAGCAGTGGCGACCTAACCTTGAGCGGGGGGGGCCAAGATACGCAGTATTTT.

This rearrangement joins TRBV6-5 to TRBJ2-1, with TRBD2 matching 9 bases. The CDR3 covers 15 residues. With 6 bases clipped from V and 2 bases from J, the junction kept 5 bases outside the gene matches. Per germline, CDR1 MNHEY and CDR2 SVGAGI. This chain's CDR3 is CASRGGGRAYNEQFF. In DNA form, the CDR3 reads TGTGCCAGCAGGGGAGGCGGGAGGGCCTACAATGAGCAGTTCTTC.

This chain uses TRBV5-4 with TRBJ2-1; TRBD2 matches at 8 bases. The CDR3 is 17 residues long. The J segment lost 7 bases and the V segment lost 4 bases, leaving 16 bases of the junction unmatched. From germline, CDR1 is SGHNT and CDR2 YYREEE (reference sequence). The CDR3 protein is CASSPTTGTRGLNEQFF. CDR3 sequence (DNA): TGTGCCAGCAGCCCCACAACCGGGACTAGAGGCCTAAATGAGCAGTTCTTC.

This chain links TRBV27 with TRBJ1-6; the match to TRBD1 covers 10 bases. Germline-derived CDR1 and CDR2 are MNHEY and SMNVEV (reference sequence). The CDR3 consists of 15 residues. The V gene end was trimmed by 0 bases and the J gene end by 7 bases; junction bases not matched to a gene: 0. The CDR3 loop is CASSLSDRGNSPLHF. CDR3 bases: TGTGCCAGCAGTTTATCGGACAGGGGGAATTCACCCCTCCACTTT.

This chain uses TRBV7-2 with TRBJ1-3, with TRBD1 identical over 8 bases. Germline V gene sequence: CDR1 SGHTA, CDR2 FQGNSA. This CDR3 region has 14 residues. With V trimmed by 7 bases and J by 2 bases, 4 bases remained unmatched. The CDR3, as DNA: TGTGCCAGCACCCAGGACAGGGCTGGAAACACCATATATTTT. Its protein product is CASTQDRAGNTIYF.

This chain connects TRBV7-2 to TRBJ2-3; the D gene is possibly TRBD2 (6 bases). This CDR3 has 15 residues. Germline V gene data show CDR1 as SGHTA and CDR2 as FQGNSA. V was cut by 6 bases and J by 3 bases, with 16 bases left in between. CDR3 amino acids: CASRVGGMNTDTQYF. CDR3 coding DNA: TGTGCCAGCAGGGTGGGGGGAATGAATACAGATACGCAGTATTTT.

The V and J genes are TRBV6-1 and TRBJ2-5; TRBD2 might be the D (7 bases). The CDR3 loop spans 14 amino acids. Trimming took off 2 bases at V and 5 bases at J, with 12 bases between the two ends. Germline V gene data show CDR1 as MNHNS and CDR2 as SASEGT. Here the CDR3 DNA reads TGTGCCAGCAGTGAACTGCGGGGGCAGGAGACCCAGTACTTC. Translation: CASSELRGQETQYF.

This clone appeared a single time. V is TRBV6-2 or TRBV6-3 and J is TRBJ1-6, with 7 bases aligning to TRBD1. The CDR3 extends over 14 amino acids. The trim removed 6 bases at V and 5 bases at J, leaving 4 bases unmatched. Germline V lookup: CDR1 MNHEY, CDR2 SVGEGT. CDR3 region: CASSLTGNNSPLHF. As DNA, the CDR3 is TGTGCCAGCAGCCTGACAGGGAATAATTCACCCCTCCACTTT.

The chain links TRBV2 to TRBJ2-3; 7 bases map to TRBD1. V was clipped by 5 bases and J by 7 bases; unmatched bases: 9. Germline CDR1 and CDR2: SNHLY and FYNNEI. The CDR3 is made up of 14 amino acids. CDR3 bases: TGTGCCAGCAGTCAACAGGGGATAACCAATACGCAGTATTTT. This sequence encodes CASSQQGITNTQYF.